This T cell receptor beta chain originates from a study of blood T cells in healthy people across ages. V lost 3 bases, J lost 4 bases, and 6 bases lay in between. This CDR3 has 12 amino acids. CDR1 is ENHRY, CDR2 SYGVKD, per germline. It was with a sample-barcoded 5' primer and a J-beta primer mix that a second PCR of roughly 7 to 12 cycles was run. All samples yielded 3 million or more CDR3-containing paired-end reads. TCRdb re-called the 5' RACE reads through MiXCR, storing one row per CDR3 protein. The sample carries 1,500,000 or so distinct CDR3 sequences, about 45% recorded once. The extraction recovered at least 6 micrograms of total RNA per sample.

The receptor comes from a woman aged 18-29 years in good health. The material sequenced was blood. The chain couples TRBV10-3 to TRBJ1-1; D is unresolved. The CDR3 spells CAISEVPTEAFF. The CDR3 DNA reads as TGTGCCATCAGTGAAGTCCCCACTGAAGCTTTCTTT.